The clone carrying this T cell receptor beta chain was picked up one time. These data belong to a study of blood T cell repertoires in COVID-19. Study summary: Sites in the United States, Italy and Spain provided acute and convalescent COVID-19 samples.

Deletions cut 4 bases from V and 4 bases from J, with 15 bases between. Germline V gives CDR1 SGDLS, CDR2 YYNGEE. This CDR3 spans 14 amino acids. Sequencing was performed with immunoSEQ multiplex PCR; in TCRdb, only in-frame clones are kept and a portion is missing. The sample holds under 250,000 clones, 70% to 90% seen once. The sequence came from a woman aged 70-85 years with active or convalescent COVID-19. V is TRBV9 and J is TRBJ2-7; D unclear. Specimen: peripheral blood. CDR3 in DNA: TGTGCCAGCAGCATAGACTTATCGGGTTACGAGCAGTACTTC. It encodes CASSIDLSGYEQYF.